Listed below are T cell receptor beta chains from one sample, sequenced in a study of shared clonotypes between healthy human individuals. Sequenced by immunoSEQ multiplex PCR; TCRdb stores in-frame clones only, minus some. Of around 1,100,000 clones in the sample, roughly 80% were seen once. The sequenced sample consisted of memory CD4+ T cells from PBMCs. All receptors derive from a man between 18 and 35 years old in good health. Some clones in this sample may be carry-over from other donors' samples. CDR3s include the opening cysteine and the closing phenylalanine or tryptophan. Each record gives: D gene, V gene, J gene, clone size, CDR3 DNA, CDR3 protein. D genes are given only for firm matches. Expanded clones get a size class; other rows say once, few or many, or leave the size out.

D gene: .; V gene: TRBV30; J gene: TRBJ2-7; clone size: .; CDR3 DNA: TGTGCCTGGAGTGGCGTCCTCGAGCAGTACTTC; CDR3 protein: CAWSGVLEQYF
D gene: TRBD2; V gene: TRBV7-9; J gene: TRBJ2-2; clone size: many; CDR3 DNA: TGTGCCAGCAGCTTAGGGGGACTAGCGAACACCGGGGAGCTGTTTTTT; CDR3 protein: CASSLGGLANTGELFF
D gene: TRBD1; V gene: TRBV5-1; J gene: TRBJ2-3; clone size: .; CDR3 DNA: TGCGCCAGCAGCACGTACGGGACAGGGATTCAATATTTT; CDR3 protein: CASSTYGTGIQYF
D gene: .; V gene: TRBV18; J gene: TRBJ1-2; clone size: .; CDR3 DNA: TGTGCCAGCTCACCACAAGATTTTAACTATGGCTACACCTTC; CDR3 protein: CASSPQDFNYGYTF
D gene: .; V gene: TRBV23-1; J gene: TRBJ1-1; clone size: .; CDR3 DNA: TGCGCCAGCAGTCATATGGGGGCGGGCTCGGTCACTGAAGCTTTCTTT; CDR3 protein: CASSHMGAGSVTEAFF
D gene: .; V gene: TRBV28; J gene: TRBJ2-1; clone size: .; CDR3 DNA: TGTGCCAGCAGCCAACTATACAATGAGCAGTTCTTC; CDR3 protein: CASSQLYNEQFF
D gene: .; V gene: TRBV18; J gene: TRBJ1-5; clone size: .; CDR3 DNA: TGTGCCAGCTCACCACCTCAGCAGCCCCAGCATTTT; CDR3 protein: CASSPPQQPQHF
D gene: .; V gene: TRBV27; J gene: TRBJ2-1; clone size: .; CDR3 DNA: TGTGCCAGCAGTTCCGGGAGTTACTCCTACAATGAGCAGTTCTTC; CDR3 protein: CASSSGSYSYNEQFF
D gene: .; V gene: TRBV5-1; J gene: TRBJ1-2; clone size: many; CDR3 DNA: TGCGCCAGCAGCTTGGGGGGACACAACTATGGCTACACCTTC; CDR3 protein: CASSLGGHNYGYTF
D gene: TRBD2; V gene: TRBV28; J gene: TRBJ2-1; clone size: .; CDR3 DNA: TGTGCCAGCTGTTCCGGGACTAGCGGGATGAGCTCCTACAATGAGCAGTTCTTC; CDR3 protein: CASCSGTSGMSSYNEQFF
D gene: .; V gene: TRBV28; J gene: TRBJ1-1; clone size: .; CDR3 DNA: TGTGCCAGCAGGGTTAACACTGAAGCTTTCTTT; CDR3 protein: CASRVNTEAFF
D gene: TRBD1; V gene: TRBV27; J gene: TRBJ2-6; clone size: .; CDR3 DNA: TGTGCCAGCAGTTTACGACAGGGTCGTCTCGGGGCCAACGTCCTGACTTTC; CDR3 protein: CASSLRQGRLGANVLTF
D gene: TRBD1; V gene: TRBV6-5; J gene: TRBJ2-1; clone size: .; CDR3 DNA: TGTGCCAGCAGTTCACCGGACAGGGGTACGAATGAGCAGTTCTTC; CDR3 protein: CASSSPDRGTNEQFF
D gene: .; V gene: TRBV6-5; J gene: TRBJ2-7; clone size: many; CDR3 DNA: TGTGCCAGCAGGGTAGCGGAGCTATCCTACGAGCAGTACTTC; CDR3 protein: CASRVAELSYEQYF
D gene: .; V gene: TRBV20-1; J gene: TRBJ2-7; clone size: .; CDR3 DNA: TGCAGTGCGGCTAGTTGGGACGAGCAGTACTTC; CDR3 protein: CSAASWDEQYF
D gene: TRBD1; V gene: TRBV6-1; J gene: TRBJ2-7; clone size: .; CDR3 DNA: TGTGCCAGCAGTACGGACAGGGGTTACGAGCAGTACTTC; CDR3 protein: CASSTDRGYEQYF